This TCR beta chain came from a study of blood T cell repertoires in COVID-19. Overall study context: COVID-19 samples collected from the United States, Italy and Spain covered acute and convalescent phases. Sample material is recorded as cDNA or gDNA derived from T cells, B-cell-depleted T cells, or PBMCs.

The CDR3 consists of 14 residues. J gave up 8 bases and V 3 bases, and 7 bases lay outside the gene matches. Germline CDR1 reads KGHDR; CDR2 reads SFDVKD. In the original workflow: The authors estimated nucleated cell counts from reference gene primer amplification. Only in-frame clones appear in the TCRdb table, and some are missing; sequencing was by immunoSEQ multiplex PCR. The V and J calls and clone size come from that table; D and trimming were worked out from the DNA. This table holds over 200,000 clones, 75% to 85% found once. The sample holds one count of this clone. In Seattle, patients joined the study during active infection and were tracked longitudinally.

The sequence was obtained from a woman under 40 with COVID-19, enrolled during active disease. The chain employs TRBV24-1 and TRBJ1-2; 8 bases line up with TRBD1. Sequenced sample: peripheral blood. The CDR3 protein is CATSDTDRGEGYTF. CDR3 DNA sequence: TGTGCCACCAGTGATACCGACAGGGGAGAAGGCTACACCTTC.